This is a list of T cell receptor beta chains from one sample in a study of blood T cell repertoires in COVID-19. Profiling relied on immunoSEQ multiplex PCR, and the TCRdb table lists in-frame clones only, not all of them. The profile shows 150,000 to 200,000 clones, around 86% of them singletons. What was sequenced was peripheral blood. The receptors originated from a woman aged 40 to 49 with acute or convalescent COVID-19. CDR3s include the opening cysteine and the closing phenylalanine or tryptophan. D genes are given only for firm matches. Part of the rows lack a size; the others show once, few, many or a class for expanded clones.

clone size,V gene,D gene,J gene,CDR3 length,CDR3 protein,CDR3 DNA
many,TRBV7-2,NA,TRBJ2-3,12,CASSFMRDTQYF,TGTGCCAGCAGCTTTATGCGGGATACGCAGTATTTT
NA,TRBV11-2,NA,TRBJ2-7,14,CASSPRQPSYEQYF,TGTGCCAGCAGCCCGCGACAGCCATCCTACGAGCAGTACTTC
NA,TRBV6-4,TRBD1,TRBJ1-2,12,CATSTGNYGYTF,TGTGCCACCTCGACAGGGAACTATGGCTACACCTTC
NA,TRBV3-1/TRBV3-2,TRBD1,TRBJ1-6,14,CASSPTGANSPLHF,TGTGCCAGCAGCCCGACAGGGGCGAATTCACCCCTCCACTTT
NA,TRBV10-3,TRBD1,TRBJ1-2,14,CAIGDRGFSDGYTF,TGTGCCATCGGGGACAGGGGCTTCTCAGACGGCTACACCTTC
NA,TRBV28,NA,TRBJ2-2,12,CASSTTEGELFF,TGTGCCAGCAGTACGACAGAAGGGGAGCTGTTTTTT
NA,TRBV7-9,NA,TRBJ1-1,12,CASSSRRPEAFF,TGTGCCAGCAGCTCGCGGAGACCTGAAGCTTTCTTT
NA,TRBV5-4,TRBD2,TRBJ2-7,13,CASTPGGRHEQYF,TGTGCCAGCACCCCGGGGGGTCGGCACGAGCAGTACTTC
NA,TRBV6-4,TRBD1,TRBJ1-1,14,CASSRDREATEAFF,TGTGCCAGCAGTCGGGACAGGGAGGCCACTGAAGCTTTCTTT
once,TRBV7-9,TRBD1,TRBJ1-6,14,CASRLQGFGSPLHF,TGTGCCAGCAGATTACAGGGGTTCGGGTCACCCCTCCACTTT
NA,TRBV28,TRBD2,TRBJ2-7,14,CASRPTGTTYEQYF,TGTGCCAGCAGACCCACCGGGACTACCTACGAGCAGTACTTC
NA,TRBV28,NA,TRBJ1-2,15,CAAQRARQRNYGYTF,TGTGCCGCCCAAAGGGCCCGACAGCGAAACTATGGCTACACCTTC
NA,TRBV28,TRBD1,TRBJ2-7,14,CASSGRQGVYEQYF,TGTGCCAGCAGTGGTCGACAGGGTGTTTACGAGCAGTACTTC
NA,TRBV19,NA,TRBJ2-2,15,CASSMRSVDTGELFF,TGTGCCAGTAGTATGAGAAGTGTCGACACCGGGGAGCTGTTTTTT
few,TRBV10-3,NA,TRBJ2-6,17,CAISEPVTDSGANVLTF,TGTGCCATCAGTGAGCCGGTGACAGACTCTGGGGCCAACGTCCTGACTTTC
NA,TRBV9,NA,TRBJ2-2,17,CASSLFSAAGSTGELFF,TGTGCCAGCAGCCTATTTTCAGCGGCCGGATCTACCGGGGAGCTGTTTTTT
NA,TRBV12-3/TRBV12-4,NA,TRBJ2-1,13,CASSLLAYNEQFF,TGTGCCAGCAGTTTATTAGCGTACAATGAGCAGTTCTTC
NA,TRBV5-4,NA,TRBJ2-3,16,CASSQLSIRGADTQYF,TGTGCCAGCAGCCAACTTTCCATCCGGGGTGCAGATACGCAGTATTTT
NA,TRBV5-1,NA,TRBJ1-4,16,CASSLSGGRINEKLFF,TGCGCCAGCAGCTTGTCGGGGGGGCGGATTAATGAAAAACTGTTTTTT
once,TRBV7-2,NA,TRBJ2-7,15,CASSLGGGLTYEQYF,TGTGCCAGCAGCTTAGGTGGGGGCCTGACCTACGAGCAGTACTTC
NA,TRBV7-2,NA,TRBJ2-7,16,CASSSQLQGIYYEQYF,TGTGCCAGCAGTTCCCAACTCCAGGGGATCTACTACGAGCAGTACTTC
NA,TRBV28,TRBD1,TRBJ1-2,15,CASSPHQDRGWGYTF,TGTGCCAGCAGTCCCCATCAGGACAGGGGTTGGGGCTACACCTTC
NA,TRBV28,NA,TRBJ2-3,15,CASRSRDSPTDTQYF,TGTGCCAGCAGGTCCCGGGACTCCCCCACAGATACGCAGTATTTT
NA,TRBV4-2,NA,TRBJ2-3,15,CASSQGGDRSDTQYF,TGTGCCAGCAGCCAAGGGGGGGATAGATCAGATACGCAGTATTTT
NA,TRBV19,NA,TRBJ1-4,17,CASRSDSWNAANEKLFF,TGTGCCAGTAGAAGCGACAGTTGGAACGCGGCTAATGAAAAACTGTTTTTT
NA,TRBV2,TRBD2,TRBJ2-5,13,CASSLGLGETQYF,TGTGCCAGCAGTCTGGGACTAGGGGAGACCCAGTACTTC
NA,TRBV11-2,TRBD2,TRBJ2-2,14,CASASGRAKGELFF,TGTGCCAGCGCGAGCGGGAGGGCCAAAGGGGAGCTGTTTTTT
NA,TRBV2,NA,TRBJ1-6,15,CASSEGLHRNSPLHF,TGTGCCAGCAGTGAGGGGCTGCACCGCAATTCACCCCTCCACTTT
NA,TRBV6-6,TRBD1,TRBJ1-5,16,CASSYGTVNSNQPQHF,TGTGCCAGCAGTTACGGGACAGTCAATAGCAATCAGCCCCAGCATTTT